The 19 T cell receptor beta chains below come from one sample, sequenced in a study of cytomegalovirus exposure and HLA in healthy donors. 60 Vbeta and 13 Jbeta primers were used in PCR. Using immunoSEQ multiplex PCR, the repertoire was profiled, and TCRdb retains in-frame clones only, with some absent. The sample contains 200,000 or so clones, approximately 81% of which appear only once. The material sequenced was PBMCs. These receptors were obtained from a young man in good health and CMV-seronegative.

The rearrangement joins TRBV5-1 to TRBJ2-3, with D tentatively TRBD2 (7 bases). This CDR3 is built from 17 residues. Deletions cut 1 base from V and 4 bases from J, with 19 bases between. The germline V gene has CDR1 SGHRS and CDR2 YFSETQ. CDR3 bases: TGCGCCAGCAGCTTGTGGTGGTCGGGGGGCAACCCAGATACGCAGTATTTT. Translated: CASSLWWSGGNPDTQYF.

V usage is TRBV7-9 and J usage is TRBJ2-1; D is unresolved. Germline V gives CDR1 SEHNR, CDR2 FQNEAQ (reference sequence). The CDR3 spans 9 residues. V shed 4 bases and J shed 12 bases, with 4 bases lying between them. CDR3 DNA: TGTGCCAGCAGCTCTACGCAGTTCTTC. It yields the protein CASSSTQFF.

The CDR3 loop reads CASSYQGGNEQFF. CDR3 DNA: TGTGCCAGCAGCTACCAAGGGGGCAATGAGCAGTTCTTC. The chain carries TRBV5-4 and TRBJ2-1; D possibly corresponds to TRBD1 (6 bases). CDR3 length: 13 residues. Germline values: CDR1 SGHNT, CDR2 YYREEE (reference sequence). The V and J ends lost 3 bases and 6 bases respectively, with 10 bases between them.

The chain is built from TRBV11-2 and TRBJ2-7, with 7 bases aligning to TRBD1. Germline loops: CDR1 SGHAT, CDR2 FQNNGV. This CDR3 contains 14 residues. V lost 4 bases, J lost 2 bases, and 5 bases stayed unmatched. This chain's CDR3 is CASSSRQGPYEQYF. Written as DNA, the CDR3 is TGTGCCAGCAGCTCTCGACAGGGACCCTACGAGCAGTACTTC.

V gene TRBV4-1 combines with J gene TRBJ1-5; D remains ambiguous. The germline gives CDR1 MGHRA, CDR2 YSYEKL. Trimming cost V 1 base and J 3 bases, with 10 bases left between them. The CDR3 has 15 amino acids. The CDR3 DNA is TGCGCCAGCAGCCAAGTTCCGGGTGACAATCAGCCCCAGCATTTT. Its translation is CASSQVPGDNQPQHF.

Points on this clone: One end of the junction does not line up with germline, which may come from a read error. CDR3 in amino acids: CASSSSGGVGSF. CDR3 coding DNA: TGTGCCAGCAGCTCTTCAGGGGGCGTGGGGAGTTTC. J is TRBJ2-7 and V is TRBV5-4; 8 bases align to TRBD1. CDR1 is SGHNT and CDR2 is YYREEE in the germline V gene (reference sequence). The CDR3 is 12 amino acids.

The CDR3 protein is CASSAVGREAEKLFF. CDR3 coding DNA: TGTGCCAGCAGCGCCGTAGGCAGAGAGGCTGAAAAACTGTTTTTT. The chain has TRBV7-8 and TRBJ1-4; no definite D call. Germline V gene lookup returns CDR1 SGHVS and CDR2 FQNEAQ. Trimming left V 5 bases short and J 7 bases short, with 17 bases between. There are 15 residues in the CDR3.

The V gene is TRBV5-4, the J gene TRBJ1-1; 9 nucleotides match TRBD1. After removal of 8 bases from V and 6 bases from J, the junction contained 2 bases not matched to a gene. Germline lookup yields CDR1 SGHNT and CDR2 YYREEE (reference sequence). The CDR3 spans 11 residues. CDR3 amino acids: CASGQGSEAFF. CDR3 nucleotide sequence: TGTGCCAGTGGACAGGGGTCTGAAGCTTTCTTT.

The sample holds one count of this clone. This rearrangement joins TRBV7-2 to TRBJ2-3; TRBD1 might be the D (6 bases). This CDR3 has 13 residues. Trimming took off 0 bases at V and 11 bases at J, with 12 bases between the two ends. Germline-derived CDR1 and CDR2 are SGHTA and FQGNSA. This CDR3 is CASSLAGAIGQYF. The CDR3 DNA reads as TGTGCCAGCAGCTTAGCGGGGGCTATTGGGCAGTATTTT.

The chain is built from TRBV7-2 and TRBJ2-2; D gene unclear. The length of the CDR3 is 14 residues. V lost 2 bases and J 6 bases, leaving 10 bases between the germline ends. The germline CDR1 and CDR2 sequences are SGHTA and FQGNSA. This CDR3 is CASSLWSSSGELFF. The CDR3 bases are TGTGCCAGCAGCTTATGGAGCTCGTCCGGGGAGCTGTTTTTT.

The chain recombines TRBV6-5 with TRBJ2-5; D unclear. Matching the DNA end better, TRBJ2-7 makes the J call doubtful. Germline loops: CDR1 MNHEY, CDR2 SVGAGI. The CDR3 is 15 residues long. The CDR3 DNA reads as TGTGCCAGCAGTTACTGGGCATCATACCCCTACGAGCAGTACTTC. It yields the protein CASSYWASYPYEQYF.

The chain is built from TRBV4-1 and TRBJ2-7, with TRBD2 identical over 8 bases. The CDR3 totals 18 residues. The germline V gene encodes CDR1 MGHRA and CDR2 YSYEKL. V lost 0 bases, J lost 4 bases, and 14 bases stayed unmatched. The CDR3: CASSQERSGGLAVYEQYF. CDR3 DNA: TGCGCCAGCAGCCAAGAAAGGAGCGGGGGCTTAGCGGTTTACGAGCAGTACTTC.

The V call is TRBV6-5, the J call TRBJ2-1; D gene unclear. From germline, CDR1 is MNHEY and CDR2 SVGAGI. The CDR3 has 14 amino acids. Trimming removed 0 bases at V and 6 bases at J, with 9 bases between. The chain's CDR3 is CASSYSRLGNEQFF. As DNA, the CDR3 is TGTGCCAGCAGTTACTCCCGCCTCGGCAATGAGCAGTTCTTC.

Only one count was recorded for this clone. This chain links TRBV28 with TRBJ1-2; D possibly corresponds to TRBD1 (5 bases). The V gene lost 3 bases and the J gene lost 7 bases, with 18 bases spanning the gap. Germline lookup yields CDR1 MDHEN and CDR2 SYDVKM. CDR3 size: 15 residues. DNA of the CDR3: TGTGCCAGCAGTTTTGTGACAGTCGCCCAGGGTGGCTACACCTTC. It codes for CASSFVTVAQGGYTF.

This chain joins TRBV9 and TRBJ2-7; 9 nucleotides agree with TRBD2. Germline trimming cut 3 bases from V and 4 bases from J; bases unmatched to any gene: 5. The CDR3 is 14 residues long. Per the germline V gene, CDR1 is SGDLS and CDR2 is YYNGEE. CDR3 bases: TGTGCCAGCAGCGCGCGGGGGGGCGAGTACGAGCAGTACTTC. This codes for CASSARGGEYEQYF.

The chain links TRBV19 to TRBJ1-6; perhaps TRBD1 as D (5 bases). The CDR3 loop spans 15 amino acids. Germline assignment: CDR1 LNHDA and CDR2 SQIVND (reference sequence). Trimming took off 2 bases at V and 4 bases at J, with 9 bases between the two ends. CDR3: CASSILGAYNSPLHF. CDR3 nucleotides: TGTGCCAGTAGTATATTAGGGGCTTATAATTCACCCCTCCACTTT.

CDR3 nucleotides: TGCGCCAGCAGCACCCGCCTCGGACAGGATAGAGGGAATGAGCAGTTCTTC. It yields the protein CASSTRLGQDRGNEQFF. The chain couples TRBV4-1 to TRBJ2-1; 7 nucleotides line up with TRBD1. The V gene end was trimmed by 5 bases and the J gene end by 7 bases; junction bases not matched to a gene: 17. The germline CDR1 and CDR2 sequences are MGHRA and YSYEKL. This CDR3 contains 17 residues.

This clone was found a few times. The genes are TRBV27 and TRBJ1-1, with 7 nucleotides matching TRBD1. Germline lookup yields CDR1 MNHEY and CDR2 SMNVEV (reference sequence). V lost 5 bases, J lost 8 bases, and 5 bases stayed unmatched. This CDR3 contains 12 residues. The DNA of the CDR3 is TGTGCCAGCAGTGGACTGACAGGGGAAGCTTTCTTT. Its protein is CASSGLTGEAFF.

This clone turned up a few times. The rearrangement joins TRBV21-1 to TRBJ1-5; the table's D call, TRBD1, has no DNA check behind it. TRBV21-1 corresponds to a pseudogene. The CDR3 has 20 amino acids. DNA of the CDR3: TGTGCCAGCAGCAAAGGTTCGGGGACTGAGACAGGGGTCGTGAATCAGCCCCAGCATTTT. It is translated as CASSKGSGTETGVVNQPQHF.